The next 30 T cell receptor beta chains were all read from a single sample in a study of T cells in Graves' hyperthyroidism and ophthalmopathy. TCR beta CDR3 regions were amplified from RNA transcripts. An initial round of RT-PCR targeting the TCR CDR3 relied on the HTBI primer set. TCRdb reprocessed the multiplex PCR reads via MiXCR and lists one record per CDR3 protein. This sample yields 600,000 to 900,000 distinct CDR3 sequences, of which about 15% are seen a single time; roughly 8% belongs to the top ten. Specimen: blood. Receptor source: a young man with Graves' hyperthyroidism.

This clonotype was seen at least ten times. The CDR3 here is CASKGDRGEETQYF. CDR3 nucleotide sequence: TGTGCCAGCAAGGGAGACAGGGGGGAAGAGACCCAGTACTTC. The chain combines TRBV2 with TRBJ2-5; 9 bases match TRBD1. The length of the CDR3 is 14 residues. Unmatched junction bases numbered 6, after V lost 7 bases and J lost 3 bases. Germline lookup yields CDR1 SNHLY and CDR2 FYNNEI.

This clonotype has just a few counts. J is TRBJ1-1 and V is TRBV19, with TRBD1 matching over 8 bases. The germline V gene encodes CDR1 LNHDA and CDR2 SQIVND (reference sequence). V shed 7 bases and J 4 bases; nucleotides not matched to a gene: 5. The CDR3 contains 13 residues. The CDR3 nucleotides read TGTGCCAGTAACCAGGGGGCGCGCACTGAAGCTTTCTTT. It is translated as CASNQGARTEAFF.

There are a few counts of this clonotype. CDR3 nucleotides: TGCAGTGCTAGAGTCGGGCACAATGAGCAGTTCTTC. As protein: CSARVGHNEQFF. This chain uses TRBV20-1 with TRBJ2-1, with no clear D. CDR3 length: 12 amino acids. In germline, CDR1 is DFQATT, CDR2 SNEGSKA (reference sequence). V was trimmed by 1 base and J by 5 bases, leaving 6 bases between them.

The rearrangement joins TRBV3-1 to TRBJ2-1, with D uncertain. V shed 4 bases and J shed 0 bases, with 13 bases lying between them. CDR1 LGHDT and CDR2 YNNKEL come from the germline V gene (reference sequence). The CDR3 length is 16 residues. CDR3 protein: CASSRWVGRSYNEQFF. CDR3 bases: TGTGCCAGCAGCCGCTGGGTTGGGCGCTCCTACAATGAGCAGTTCTTC.

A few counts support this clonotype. The CDR3 coding sequence is TGTGCCAGCAGCTCGACACTTACCTACGAGCAGTACTTC. This translates into CASSSTLTYEQYF. The chain couples TRBV7-9 to TRBJ2-7; D remains ambiguous. Germline assignment: CDR1 SEHNR and CDR2 FQNEAQ (reference sequence). The CDR3 extends over 13 amino acids. V was trimmed by 4 bases and J by 2 bases, leaving 9 bases between them.

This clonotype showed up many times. CDR3 bases: TGTGCCAGCAGCTTAGTTGGGCTAGCGGGAGATGAGCAGTTCTTC. Translating gives CASSLVGLAGDEQFF. V gene TRBV11-2 combines with J gene TRBJ2-1; TRBD2 aligns across 10 bases. Germline-derived CDR1 and CDR2 are SGHAT and FQNNGV. This CDR3 is built from 15 residues. Germline trimming cut 1 base from V and 8 bases from J; bases unmatched to any gene: 5.

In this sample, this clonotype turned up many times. The CDR3 loop is CASTKRENQPQHF. The CDR3 DNA sequence: TGTGCCAGCACCAAACGGGAAAATCAGCCCCAGCATTTT. This chain links TRBV2 with TRBJ1-5; no definite D call. CDR3 size: 13 residues. Germline V lookup: CDR1 SNHLY, CDR2 FYNNEI. V dropped 7 bases and J dropped 4 bases, with 11 bases sitting between them. The full variable domain, rest sourced from reference TRBV2 and TRBJ1-5, is EPEVTQTPSHQVTQMGQEVILRCVPISNHLYFYWYRQILGQKVEFLVSFYNNEISEKSEIFDDQFSVERPDGSNFTLKIRSTKLEDSAMYFCASTKRENQPQHFGDGTRLSIL.

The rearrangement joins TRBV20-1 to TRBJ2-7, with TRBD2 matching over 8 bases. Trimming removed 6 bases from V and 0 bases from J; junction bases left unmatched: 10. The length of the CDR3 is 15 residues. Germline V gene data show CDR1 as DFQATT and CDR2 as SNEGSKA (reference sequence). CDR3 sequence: CSAPIGLAGSYEQYF. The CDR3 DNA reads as TGCAGTGCCCCCATCGGGCTAGCGGGCTCCTACGAGCAGTACTTC.

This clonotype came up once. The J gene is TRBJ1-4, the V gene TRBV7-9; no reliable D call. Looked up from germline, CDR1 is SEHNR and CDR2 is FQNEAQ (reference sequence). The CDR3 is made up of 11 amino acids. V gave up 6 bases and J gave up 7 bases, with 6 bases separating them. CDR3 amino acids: CASRRGEKLFF. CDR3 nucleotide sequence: TGTGCCAGCAGGCGGGGTGAAAAACTGTTTTTT.

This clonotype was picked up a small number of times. This CDR3 reads CASTNRANEKLFF. The CDR3 DNA reads TGTGCCAGCACCAACAGGGCTAATGAAAAACTGTTTTTT. The rearrangement uses TRBV2 and TRBJ1-4; D might be TRBD1 (6 bases). CDR3 length: 13 amino acids. Per germline, CDR1 SNHLY and CDR2 FYNNEI. With 7 bases removed from V and 3 bases from J, the gap between germline ends came to 9 bases.

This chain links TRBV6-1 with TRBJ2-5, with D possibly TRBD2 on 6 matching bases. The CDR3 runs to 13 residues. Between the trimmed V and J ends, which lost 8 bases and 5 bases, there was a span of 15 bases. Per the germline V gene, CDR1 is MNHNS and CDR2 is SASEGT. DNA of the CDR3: TGTGCCAGCGGGGCCTCTGGAGGGGAGACCCAGTACTTC. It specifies CASGASGGETQYF.

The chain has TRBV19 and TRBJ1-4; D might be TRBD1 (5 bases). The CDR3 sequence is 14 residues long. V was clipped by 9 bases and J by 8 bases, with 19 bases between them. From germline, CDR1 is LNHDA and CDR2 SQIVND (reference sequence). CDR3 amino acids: CASLPRGPGEKLFF. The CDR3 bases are TGTGCCAGCCTTCCCCGGGGACCTGGGGAAAAACTGTTTTTT.

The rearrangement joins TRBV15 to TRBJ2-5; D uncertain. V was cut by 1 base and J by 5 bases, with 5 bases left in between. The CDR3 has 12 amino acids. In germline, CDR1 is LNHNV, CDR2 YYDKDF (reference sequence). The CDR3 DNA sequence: TGTGCCACCAGCAGAGCTGTCGAGACCCAGTACTTC. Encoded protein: CATSRAVETQYF. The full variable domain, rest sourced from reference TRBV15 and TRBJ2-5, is DAMVIQNPRYQVTQFGKPVTLSCSQTLNHNVMYWYQQKSSQAPKLLFHYYDKDFNNEADTPDNFQSRRPNTSFCFLDIRSPGLGDTAMYLCATSRAVETQYFGPGTRLLVL.

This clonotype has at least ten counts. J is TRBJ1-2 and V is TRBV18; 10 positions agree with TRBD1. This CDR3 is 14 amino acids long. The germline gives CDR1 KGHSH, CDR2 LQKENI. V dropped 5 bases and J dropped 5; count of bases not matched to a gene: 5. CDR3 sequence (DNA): TGTGCCAGCTCAGGGACAGGGGATGTGTATGGCTACACCTTC. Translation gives CASSGTGDVYGYTF.

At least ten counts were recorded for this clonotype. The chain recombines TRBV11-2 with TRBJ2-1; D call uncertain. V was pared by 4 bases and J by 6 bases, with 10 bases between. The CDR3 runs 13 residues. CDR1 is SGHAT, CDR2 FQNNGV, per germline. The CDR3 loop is CASSSGVGNEQFF. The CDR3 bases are TGTGCCAGCAGCTCCGGAGTAGGCAATGAGCAGTTCTTC.

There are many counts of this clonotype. CDR3 DNA sequence: TGCAGTGCGGTAGAGGGAGCCCTCACAGATACGCAGTATTTT. Translated: CSAVEGALTDTQYF. The chain has TRBV20-1 and TRBJ2-3; D is perhaps TRBD2 (5 bases). Germline CDR1 and CDR2: DFQATT and SNEGSKA (reference sequence). The length of the CDR3 is 14 residues. The germline V and J ends were trimmed by 6 bases and 2 bases, with 15 bases remaining between them.

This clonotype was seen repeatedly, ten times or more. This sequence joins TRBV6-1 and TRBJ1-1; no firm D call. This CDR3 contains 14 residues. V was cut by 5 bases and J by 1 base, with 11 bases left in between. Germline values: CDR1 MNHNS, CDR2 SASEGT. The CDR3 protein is CASSYFRQNTEAFF. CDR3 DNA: TGTGCCAGCAGTTATTTTAGGCAGAACACTGAAGCTTTCTTT.

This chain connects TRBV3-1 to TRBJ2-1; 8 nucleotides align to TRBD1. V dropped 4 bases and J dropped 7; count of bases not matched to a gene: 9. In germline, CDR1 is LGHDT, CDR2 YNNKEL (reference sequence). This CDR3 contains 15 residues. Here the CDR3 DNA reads TGTGCCAGCAGCCTTTGGACAGGGAGTGTAAATGAGCAGTTCTTC. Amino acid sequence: CASSLWTGSVNEQFF.

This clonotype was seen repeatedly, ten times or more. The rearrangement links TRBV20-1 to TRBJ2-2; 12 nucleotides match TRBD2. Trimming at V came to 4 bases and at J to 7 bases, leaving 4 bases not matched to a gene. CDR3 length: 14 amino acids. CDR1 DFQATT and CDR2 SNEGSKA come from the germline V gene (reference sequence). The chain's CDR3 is CSATSGRAVGELFF. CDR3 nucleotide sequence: TGCAGTGCTACTAGCGGGAGGGCCGTCGGGGAGCTGTTTTTT.

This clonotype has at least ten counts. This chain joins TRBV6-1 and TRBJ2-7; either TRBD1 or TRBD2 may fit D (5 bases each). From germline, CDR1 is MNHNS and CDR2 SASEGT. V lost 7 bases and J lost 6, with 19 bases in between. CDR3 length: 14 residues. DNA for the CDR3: TGTGCCAGCACCTCCGGGACCTCTGGTCTCGAGCAGTACTTC. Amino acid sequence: CASTSGTSGLEQYF.

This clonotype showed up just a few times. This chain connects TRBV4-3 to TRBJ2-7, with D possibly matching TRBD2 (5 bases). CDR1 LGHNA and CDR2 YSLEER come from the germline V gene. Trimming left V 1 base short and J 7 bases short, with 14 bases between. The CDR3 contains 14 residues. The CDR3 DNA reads TGCGCCAGCAGCCAAGTCGAGGGCGACGCGGAGCAGTACTTC. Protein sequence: CASSQVEGDAEQYF.

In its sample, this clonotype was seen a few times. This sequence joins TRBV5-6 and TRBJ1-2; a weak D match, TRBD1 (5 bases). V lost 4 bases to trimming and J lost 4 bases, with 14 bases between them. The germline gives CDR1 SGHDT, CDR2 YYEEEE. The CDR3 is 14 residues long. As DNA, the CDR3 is TGTGCCAGCAGCGCTGCCAGGGCTCTCTATGGCTACACCTTC. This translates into CASSAARALYGYTF.

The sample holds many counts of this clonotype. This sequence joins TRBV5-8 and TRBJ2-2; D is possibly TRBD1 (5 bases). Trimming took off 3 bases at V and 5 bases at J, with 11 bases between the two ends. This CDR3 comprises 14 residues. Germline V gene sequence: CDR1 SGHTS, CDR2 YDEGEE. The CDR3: CASSYRPRTGELFF. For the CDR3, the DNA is TGTGCCAGCAGCTACAGGCCGCGTACCGGGGAGCTGTTTTTT.

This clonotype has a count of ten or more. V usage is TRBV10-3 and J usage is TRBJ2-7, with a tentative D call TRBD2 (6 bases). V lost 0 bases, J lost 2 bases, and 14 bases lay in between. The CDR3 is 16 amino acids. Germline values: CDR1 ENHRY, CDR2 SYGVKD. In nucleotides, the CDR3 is TGTGCCATCAGTGAGTCGGGACGAGGCGGGGCCTACGAGCAGTACTTC. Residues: CAISESGRGGAYEQYF.

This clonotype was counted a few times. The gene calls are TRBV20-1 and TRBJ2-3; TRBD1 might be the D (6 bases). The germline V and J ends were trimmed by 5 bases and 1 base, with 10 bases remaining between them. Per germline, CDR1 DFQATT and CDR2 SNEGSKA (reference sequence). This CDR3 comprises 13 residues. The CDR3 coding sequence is TGCAGTGCTTCACAGGGTGGCACAGATACGCAGTATTTT. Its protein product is CSASQGGTDTQYF.

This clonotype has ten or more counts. CDR3 in DNA: TGTGCCAGCGGGTACCGGTTCGGGAGGACCGGGGCCAACGTCCTGACTTTC. It codes for CASGYRFGRTGANVLTF. This chain links TRBV28 with TRBJ2-6, with 7 nucleotides matching TRBD2. CDR1 MDHEN and CDR2 SYDVKM come from the germline V gene. There are 17 residues in the CDR3. The J segment lost 4 bases and the V segment lost 8 bases, leaving 14 bases of the junction unmatched.

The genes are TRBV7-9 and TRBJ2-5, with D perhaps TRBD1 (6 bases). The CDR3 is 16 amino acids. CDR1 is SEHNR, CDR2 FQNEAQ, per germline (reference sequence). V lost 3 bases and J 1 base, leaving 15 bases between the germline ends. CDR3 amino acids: CASSFSRQVSQETQYF. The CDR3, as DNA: TGTGCCAGCAGCTTTAGTCGACAGGTTTCCCAAGAGACCCAGTACTTC.

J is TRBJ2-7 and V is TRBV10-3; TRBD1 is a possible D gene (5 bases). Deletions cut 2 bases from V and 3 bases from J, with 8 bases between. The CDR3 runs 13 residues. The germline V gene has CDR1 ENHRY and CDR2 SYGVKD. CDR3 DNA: TGTGCCATCAGTGAGCGGACACACTACGAGCAGTACTTC. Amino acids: CAISERTHYEQYF.

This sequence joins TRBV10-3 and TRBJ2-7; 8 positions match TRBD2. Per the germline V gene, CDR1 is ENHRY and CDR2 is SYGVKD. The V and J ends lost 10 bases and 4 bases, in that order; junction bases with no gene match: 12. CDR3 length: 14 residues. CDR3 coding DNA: TGTGCCACCCTAGCGGGCCTACTCTCTTACGAGCAGTACTTC. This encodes CATLAGLLSYEQYF.

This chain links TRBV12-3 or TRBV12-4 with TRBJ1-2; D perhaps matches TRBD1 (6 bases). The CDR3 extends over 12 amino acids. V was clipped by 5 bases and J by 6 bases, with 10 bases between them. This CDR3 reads CASSIHRDGYTF. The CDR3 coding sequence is TGTGCCAGCAGTATCCACAGGGATGGCTACACCTTC.